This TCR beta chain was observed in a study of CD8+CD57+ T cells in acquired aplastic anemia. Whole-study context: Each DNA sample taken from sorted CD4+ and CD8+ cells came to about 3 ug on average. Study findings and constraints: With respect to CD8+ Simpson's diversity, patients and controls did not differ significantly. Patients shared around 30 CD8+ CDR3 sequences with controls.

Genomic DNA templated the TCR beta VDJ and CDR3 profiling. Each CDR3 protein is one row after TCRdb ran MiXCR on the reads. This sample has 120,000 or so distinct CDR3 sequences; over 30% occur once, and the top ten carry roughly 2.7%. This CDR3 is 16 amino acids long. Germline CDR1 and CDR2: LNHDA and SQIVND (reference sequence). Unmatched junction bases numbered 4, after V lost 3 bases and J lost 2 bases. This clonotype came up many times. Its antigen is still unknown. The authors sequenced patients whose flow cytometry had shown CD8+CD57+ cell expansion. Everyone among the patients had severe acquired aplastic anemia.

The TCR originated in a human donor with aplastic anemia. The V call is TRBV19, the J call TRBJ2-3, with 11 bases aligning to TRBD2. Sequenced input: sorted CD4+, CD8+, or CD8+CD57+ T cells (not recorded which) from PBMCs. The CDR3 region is CASSIRTSGYTDTQYF. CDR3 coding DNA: TGTGCCAGTAGTATCCGGACTAGCGGGTACACAGATACGCAGTATTTT.